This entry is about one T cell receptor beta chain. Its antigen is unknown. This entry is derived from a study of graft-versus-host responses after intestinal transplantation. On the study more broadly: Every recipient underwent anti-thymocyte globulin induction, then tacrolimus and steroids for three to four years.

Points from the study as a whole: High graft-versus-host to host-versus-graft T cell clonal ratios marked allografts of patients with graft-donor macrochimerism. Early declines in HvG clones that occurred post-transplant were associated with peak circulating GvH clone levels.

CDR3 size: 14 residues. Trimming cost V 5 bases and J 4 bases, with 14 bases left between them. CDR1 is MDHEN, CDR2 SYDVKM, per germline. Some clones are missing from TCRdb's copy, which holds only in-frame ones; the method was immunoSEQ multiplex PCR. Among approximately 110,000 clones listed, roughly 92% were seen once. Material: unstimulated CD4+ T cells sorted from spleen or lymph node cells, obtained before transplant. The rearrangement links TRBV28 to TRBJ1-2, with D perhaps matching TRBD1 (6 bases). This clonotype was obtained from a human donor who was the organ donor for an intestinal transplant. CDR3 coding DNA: TGTGCCAGCAGTCTGGGGGGACACGGCTATGGCTACACCTTC. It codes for CASSLGGHGYGYTF.